This paragraph covers one TCR beta chain sequence. The record originates from a study of blood T cell repertoires in COVID-19. Study in general: Whether acute or convalescent, the COVID-19 samples came from the United States, Italy and Spain.

In the authors' methods: Nucleated cell counts were estimated from reference gene primer amplification. The data were produced by immunoSEQ multiplex PCR, yet TCRdb's version contains in-frame clones alone and is incomplete. The V and J calls and clone size come from that table; D and trimming were worked out from the DNA. The sample includes tens of thousands of clones, around 80% of them seen just once. The sequence was collected from an elderly man with active or convalescent COVID-19. The specimen was peripheral blood.

The CDR3, as DNA: TGTGCCAGCAGCTTGGGACTAGCGGGAGGTTCGCAGTACTTC. It is translated as CASSLGLAGGSQYF. The chain couples TRBV7-2 to TRBJ2-7; 15 nucleotides match TRBD2. V trimming: 3 bases; J trimming: 9 bases; junction bases outside the gene matches: 3. Looked up from germline, CDR1 is SGHTA and CDR2 is FQGNSA. The CDR3 is made up of 14 amino acids.